These 13 T cell receptor beta chains were all obtained from the same sample, sequenced in a study of blood T cell repertoires in COVID-19. The repertoire was sequenced with immunoSEQ multiplex PCR; TCRdb's copy has only in-frame clones and lacks some. The table lists 130,000 or so clones, about 88% of them singletons. The specimen sequenced was PBMCs or T cells enriched from blood (not recorded which). The receptors shown here come from a man between 40 and 49 years old with acute COVID-19.

CDR3 in DNA: TGTGCCTGGAGTGGGGGAGCCTACGAGCAGTACTTC. This gives the protein CAWSGGAYEQYF. The rearrangement joins TRBV30 to TRBJ2-7; TRBD2 might be the D (5 bases). This CDR3 is 12 amino acids long. V gave up 1 base and J gave up 2 bases, with 6 bases separating them. Germline V gives CDR1 GTSNPN, CDR2 SVGIG (reference sequence).

The rearrangement links TRBV7-3 to TRBJ2-1; 11 positions agree with TRBD2. CDR1 SGHTA and CDR2 FQGTGA come from the germline V gene. Germline trimming cut 5 bases from V and 6 bases from J; bases unmatched to any gene: 6. There are 15 residues in the CDR3. CDR3 sequence reads: CASSVSGTSGNEQFF. The CDR3 DNA reads TGTGCCAGCAGCGTTTCCGGGACTAGCGGCAATGAGCAGTTCTTC.

This clone has only a few counts. V is TRBV19 and J is TRBJ2-3; D is ambiguous. Per the germline V gene, CDR1 is LNHDA and CDR2 is SQIVND (reference sequence). The CDR3 has 11 amino acids. Trimming left V 7 bases short and J 7 bases short, with 9 bases between. In nucleotides, the CDR3 is TGTGCCAGTACTTGGGCCTATACGCAGTATTTT. It translates to CASTWAYTQYF.

The chain joins TRBV9 to TRBJ2-3; 9 bases line up with TRBD2. Germline CDR1 SGDLS, CDR2 YYNGEE. The CDR3 contains 15 residues. V was pared by 0 bases and J by 7 bases, with 6 bases of the junction left unmatched. CDR3 bases: TGTGCCAGCAGCGTAGGGACTAGCGCGCAAAATACGCAGTATTTT. Translated: CASSVGTSAQNTQYF.

The chain carries TRBV6-1 and TRBJ1-2, with 8 bases lining up with TRBD1. J lost 3 bases, V lost 2 bases, and 5 bases had no gene match. The CDR3 length is 15 residues. Per the germline V gene, CDR1 is MNHNS and CDR2 is SASEGT. CDR3 in DNA: TGTGCCAGCAGTGAAAGTTTGGACAGGGACTATGGCTACACCTTC. It specifies CASSESLDRDYGYTF.

V gene TRBV6-5 combines with J gene TRBJ2-3; 10 positions agree with TRBD2. Per the germline V gene, CDR1 is MNHEY and CDR2 is SVGAGI. V shed 6 bases and J 0 bases; nucleotides not matched to a gene: 3. The CDR3 covers 15 residues. CDR3 protein: CASRLLAGSTDTQYF. CDR3 bases: TGTGCCAGCAGGTTACTAGCGGGGAGCACAGATACGCAGTATTTT.

This clone came up many times. This chain joins TRBV7-9 and TRBJ2-2; the D gene is possibly TRBD2 (6 bases). The germline V and J ends were trimmed by 5 bases and 4 bases, with 20 bases remaining between them. The length of the CDR3 is 17 residues. Germline loops: CDR1 SEHNR, CDR2 FQNEAQ (reference sequence). The CDR3 nucleotides read TGTGCCAGCAGCCAGGTCCCGGGGAGGATTAGCACCGGGGAGCTGTTTTTT. This gives the protein CASSQVPGRISTGELFF.

J is TRBJ2-2 and V is TRBV10-1; D remains ambiguous. V lost 4 bases to trimming and J lost 4 bases, with 10 bases between them. CDR3 length: 14 amino acids. Germline V lookup: CDR1 WNHNN, CDR2 SYGVQD (reference sequence). CDR3 sequence reads: CASSAQATTGELFF. CDR3 sequence (DNA): TGCGCCAGCAGTGCCCAGGCTACCACCGGGGAGCTGTTTTTT.

This clone occurred once. The chain couples TRBV6-1 to TRBJ2-3; 7 nucleotides match TRBD2. Losses at the gene ends were 1 base for V and 0 bases for J; bases not matched to a gene: 10. The CDR3 loop spans 18 amino acids. Germline lookup yields CDR1 MNHNS and CDR2 SASEGT. The CDR3 DNA is TGTGCCAGCAGTGAAGGCACGATGGCGGGAGCTAGCACAGATACGCAGTATTTT. Its translation: CASSEGTMAGASTDTQYF.

The chain recombines TRBV5-6 with TRBJ2-1, with D possibly TRBD1 on 5 matching bases. The CDR3 is 14 amino acids. Trimming removed 6 bases from V and 1 base from J, with 11 bases in between. Germline V gene sequence: CDR1 SGHDT, CDR2 YYEEEE. CDR3 sequence: CASMYDRSYNEQFF. The CDR3 nucleotides are TGTGCCAGCATGTACGACAGATCCTACAATGAGCAGTTCTTC.

The gene calls are TRBV13 and TRBJ1-5; no firm D call. This CDR3 has 13 residues. With 5 bases removed from V and 2 bases from J, the gap between germline ends came to 7 bases. Germline CDR1 and CDR2: PRHDT and FYEKMQ (reference sequence). In DNA form, the CDR3 reads TGTGCCAGCAGCCTGCGTGGCAATCAGCCCCAGCATTTT. Translation gives CASSLRGNQPQHF.

The rearrangement uses TRBV7-2 and TRBJ2-3, with TRBD2 identical over 9 bases. The CDR3 runs 17 residues. CDR1 and CDR2 (germline): SGHTA, FQGNSA. V shed 1 base, J shed 0 bases, and the junction held 5 bases outside the gene matches. The CDR3 spells CASSLVPLAGSTDTQYF. CDR3 bases: TGTGCCAGCAGCTTAGTGCCACTAGCGGGCAGCACAGATACGCAGTATTTT.

V gene TRBV30 combines with J gene TRBJ1-2; 7 positions agree with TRBD1. CDR1 is GTSNPN, CDR2 SVGIG, per germline (reference sequence). V shed 2 bases and J 7 bases; nucleotides not matched to a gene: 19. The CDR3 spans 17 residues. CDR3 bases: TGTGCCTGGAGTTCATCGTTTACAGGGGAAGTTAGCGGTGGCTACACCTTC. It translates to CAWSSSFTGEVSGGYTF.